There are a few counts of the clone carrying this T cell receptor (beta chain). The antigen is not known. CDR1 is SGHTA, CDR2 FQGNSA, per germline. Trimming stripped 3 bases from V and 4 bases from J, with 7 bases between. The CDR3 is 13 residues long. The data derive from a study of cytomegalovirus exposure and HLA in healthy donors. Primers for the PCR totalled 60 Vbeta and 13 Jbeta. Using immunoSEQ multiplex PCR, the repertoire was profiled, and TCRdb retains in-frame clones only, with some absent. The table includes some 150,000 clones, just over 75% detected once. Findings of the study overall: Cytomegalovirus status was reportedly diagnosed by the classifier with high sensitivity and specificity. Researchers reported from a later analysis that most CMV-associated TCR beta chains appeared HLA-restricted.

The sequence was obtained from a woman in her 30s in good health and CMV-seropositive. The sequenced sample was PBMCs. J is TRBJ1-5 and V is TRBV7-2; no reliable D call. The chain's CDR3 is CASSLLMNQPQHF. CDR3 nucleotides: TGTGCCAGCAGCTTGTTAATGAATCAGCCCCAGCATTTT.